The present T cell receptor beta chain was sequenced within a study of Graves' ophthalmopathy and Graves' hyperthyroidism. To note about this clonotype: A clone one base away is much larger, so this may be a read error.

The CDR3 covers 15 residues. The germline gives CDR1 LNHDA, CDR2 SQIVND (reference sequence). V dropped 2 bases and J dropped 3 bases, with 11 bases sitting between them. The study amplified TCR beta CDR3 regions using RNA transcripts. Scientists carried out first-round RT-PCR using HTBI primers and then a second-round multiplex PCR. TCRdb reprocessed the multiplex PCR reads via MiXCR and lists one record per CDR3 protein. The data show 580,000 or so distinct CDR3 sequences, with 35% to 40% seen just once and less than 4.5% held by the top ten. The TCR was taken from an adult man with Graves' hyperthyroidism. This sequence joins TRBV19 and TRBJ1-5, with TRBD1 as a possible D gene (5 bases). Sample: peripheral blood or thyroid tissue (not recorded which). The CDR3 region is CASSIIQGTNQPQHF. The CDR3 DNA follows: TGTGCCAGTAGTATAATTCAGGGTACCAATCAGCCCCAGCATTTT.